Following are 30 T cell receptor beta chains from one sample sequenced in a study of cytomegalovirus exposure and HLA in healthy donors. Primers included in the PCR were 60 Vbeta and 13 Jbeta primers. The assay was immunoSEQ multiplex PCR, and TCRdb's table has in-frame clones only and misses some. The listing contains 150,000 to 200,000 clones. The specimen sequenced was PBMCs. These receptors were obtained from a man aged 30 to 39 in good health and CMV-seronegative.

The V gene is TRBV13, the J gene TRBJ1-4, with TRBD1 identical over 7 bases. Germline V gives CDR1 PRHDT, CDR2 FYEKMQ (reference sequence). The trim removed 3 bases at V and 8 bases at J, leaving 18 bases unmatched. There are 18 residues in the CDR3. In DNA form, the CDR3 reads TGTGCCAGCAGCTTTCATAATCCCGGGACAGTACGGGCGGAAAAACTGTTTTTT. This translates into CASSFHNPGTVRAEKLFF.

CDR3 sequence reads: CASSLDGGTDTQYF. In DNA form, the CDR3 reads TGCGCCAGCAGCCTGGACGGGGGGACAGATACGCAGTATTTT. The chain couples TRBV5-1 to TRBJ2-3, with 7 bases fitting TRBD2. Germline V lookup: CDR1 SGHRS, CDR2 YFSETQ. This CDR3 contains 14 residues. The V gene end was trimmed by 4 bases and the J gene end by 3 bases; junction bases not matched to a gene: 5.

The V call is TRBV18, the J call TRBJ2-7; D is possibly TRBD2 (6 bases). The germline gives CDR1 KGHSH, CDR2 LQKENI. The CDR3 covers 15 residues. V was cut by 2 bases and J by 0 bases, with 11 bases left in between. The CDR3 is CASSPGSGPSYEQYF. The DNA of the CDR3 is TGTGCCAGCTCACCAGGGAGCGGGCCCTCCTACGAGCAGTACTTC. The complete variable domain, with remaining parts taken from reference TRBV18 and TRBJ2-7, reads NAGVMQNPRHLVRRRGQEARLRCSPMKGHSHVYWYRQLPEEGLKFMVYLQKENIIDESGMPKERFSAEFPKEGPSILRIQQVVRGDSAAYFCASSPGSGPSYEQYFGPGTRLTVT.

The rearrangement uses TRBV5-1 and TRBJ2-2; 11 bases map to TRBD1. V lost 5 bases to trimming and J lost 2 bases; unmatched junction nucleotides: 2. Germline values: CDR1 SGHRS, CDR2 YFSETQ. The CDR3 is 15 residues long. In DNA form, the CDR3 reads TGCGCCAGCAGTAGGACAGGGGGCAACACCGGGGAGCTGTTTTTT. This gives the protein CASSRTGGNTGELFF.

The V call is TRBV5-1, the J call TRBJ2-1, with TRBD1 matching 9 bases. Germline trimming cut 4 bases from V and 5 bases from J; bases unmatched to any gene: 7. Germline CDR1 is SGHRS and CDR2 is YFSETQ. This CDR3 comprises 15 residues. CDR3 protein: CASSPGTGYHNEQFF. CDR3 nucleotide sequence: TGCGCCAGCAGCCCCGGGACAGGGTACCACAATGAGCAGTTCTTC. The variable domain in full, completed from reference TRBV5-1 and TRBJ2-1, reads KAGVTQTPRYLIKTRGQQVTLSCSPISGHRSVSWYQQTPGQGLQFLFEYFSETQRNKGNFPGRFSGRQFSNSRSEMNVSTLELGDSALYLCASSPGTGYHNEQFFGPGTRLTVL.

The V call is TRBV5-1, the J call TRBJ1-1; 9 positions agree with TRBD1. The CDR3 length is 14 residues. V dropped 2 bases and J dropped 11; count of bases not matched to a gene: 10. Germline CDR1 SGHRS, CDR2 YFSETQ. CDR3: CASSFSSTGGGAFF. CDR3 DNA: TGCGCCAGCAGCTTTTCCTCAACAGGGGGCGGCGCTTTCTTT.

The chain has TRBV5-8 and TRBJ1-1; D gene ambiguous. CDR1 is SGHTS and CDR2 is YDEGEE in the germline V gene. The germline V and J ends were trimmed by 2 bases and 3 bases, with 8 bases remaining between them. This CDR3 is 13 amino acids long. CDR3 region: CASSLRGYTEAFF. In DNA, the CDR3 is TGTGCCAGCAGCTTACGGGGTTACACTGAAGCTTTCTTT.

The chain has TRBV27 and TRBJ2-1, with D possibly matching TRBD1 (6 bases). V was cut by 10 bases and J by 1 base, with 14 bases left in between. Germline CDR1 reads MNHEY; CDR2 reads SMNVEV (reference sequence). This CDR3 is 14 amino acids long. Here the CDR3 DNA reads TGTGCCACCTACAGGGAAGGGTCCTACAATGAGCAGTTCTTC. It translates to CATYREGSYNEQFF.

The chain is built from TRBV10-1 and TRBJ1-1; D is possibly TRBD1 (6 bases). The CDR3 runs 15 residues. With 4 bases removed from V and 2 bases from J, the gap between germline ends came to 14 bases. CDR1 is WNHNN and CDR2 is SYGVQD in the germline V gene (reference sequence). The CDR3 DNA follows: TGCGCCAGCAGTGGACCGGGACACCCAAACACTGAAGCTTTCTTT. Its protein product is CASSGPGHPNTEAFF.

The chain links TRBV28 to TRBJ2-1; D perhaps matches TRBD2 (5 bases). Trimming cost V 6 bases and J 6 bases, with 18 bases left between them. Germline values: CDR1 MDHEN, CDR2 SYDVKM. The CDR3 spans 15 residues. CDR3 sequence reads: CASSLVGSGSNEQFF. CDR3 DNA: TGTGCCAGCAGCCTTGTTGGGTCGGGGTCCAATGAGCAGTTCTTC.

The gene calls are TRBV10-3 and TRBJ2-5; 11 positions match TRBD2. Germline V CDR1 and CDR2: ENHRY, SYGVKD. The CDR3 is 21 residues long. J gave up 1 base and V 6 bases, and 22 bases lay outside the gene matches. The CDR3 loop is CAISYTSGTSGLQVPQETQYF. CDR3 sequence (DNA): TGTGCCATCAGCTACACCTCCGGGACTAGCGGCCTCCAAGTCCCCCAAGAGACCCAGTACTTC.

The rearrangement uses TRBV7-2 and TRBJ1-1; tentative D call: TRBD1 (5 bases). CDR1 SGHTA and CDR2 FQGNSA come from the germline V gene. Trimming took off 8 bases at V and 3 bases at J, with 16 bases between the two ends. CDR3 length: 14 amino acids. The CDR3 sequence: CASSRSGGDTEAFF. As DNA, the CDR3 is TGTGCCAGCTCCCGCTCGGGGGGAGACACTGAAGCTTTCTTT.

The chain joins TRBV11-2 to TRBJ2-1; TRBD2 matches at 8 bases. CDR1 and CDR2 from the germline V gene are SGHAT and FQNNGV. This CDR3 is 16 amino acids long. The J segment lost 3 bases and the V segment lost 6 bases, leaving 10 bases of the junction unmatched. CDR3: CASRRTPGGYYNEQFF. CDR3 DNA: TGTGCCAGCAGAAGGACTCCGGGGGGGTACTACAATGAGCAGTTCTTC.

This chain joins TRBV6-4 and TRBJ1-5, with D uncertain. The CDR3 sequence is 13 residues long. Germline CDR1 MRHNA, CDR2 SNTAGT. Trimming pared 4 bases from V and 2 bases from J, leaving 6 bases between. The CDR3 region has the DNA TGTGCCAGCAGTGTGGAGGGCAATCAGCCCCAGCATTTT. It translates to CASSVEGNQPQHF.

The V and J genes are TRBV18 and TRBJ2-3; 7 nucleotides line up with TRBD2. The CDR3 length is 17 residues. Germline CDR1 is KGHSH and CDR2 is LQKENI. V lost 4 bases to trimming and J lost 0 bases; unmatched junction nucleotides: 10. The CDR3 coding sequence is TGTGCCAGCTCACTTTTCACCGGGACTACTAGCACAGATACGCAGTATTTT. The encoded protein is CASSLFTGTTSTDTQYF. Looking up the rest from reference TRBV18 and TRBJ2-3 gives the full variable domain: NAGVMQNPRHLVRRRGQEARLRCSPMKGHSHVYWYRQLPEEGLKFMVYLQKENIIDESGMPKERFSAEFPKEGPSILRIQQVVRGDSAAYFCASSLFTGTTSTDTQYFGPGTRLTVL.

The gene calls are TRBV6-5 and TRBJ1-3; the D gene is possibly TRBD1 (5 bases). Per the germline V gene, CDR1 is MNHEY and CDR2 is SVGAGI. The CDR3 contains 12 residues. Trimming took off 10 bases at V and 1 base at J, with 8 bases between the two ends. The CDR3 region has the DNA TGTGCCACCAAGGGGTCTGGAAACACCATATATTTT. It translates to CATKGSGNTIYF.

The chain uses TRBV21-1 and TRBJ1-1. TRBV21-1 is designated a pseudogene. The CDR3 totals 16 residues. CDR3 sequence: CASTLPGAGRGTEAFF. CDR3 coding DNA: TGTGCCAGCACCCTCCCTGGGGCGGGACGAGGCACTGAAGCTTTCTTT.

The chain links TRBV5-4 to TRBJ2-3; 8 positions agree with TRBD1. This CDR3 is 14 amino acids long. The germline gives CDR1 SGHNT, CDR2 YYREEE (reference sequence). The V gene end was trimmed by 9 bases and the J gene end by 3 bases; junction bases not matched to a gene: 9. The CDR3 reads CATDRGIGTDTQYF. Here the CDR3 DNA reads TGTGCCACTGACAGGGGAATAGGGACAGATACGCAGTATTTT.

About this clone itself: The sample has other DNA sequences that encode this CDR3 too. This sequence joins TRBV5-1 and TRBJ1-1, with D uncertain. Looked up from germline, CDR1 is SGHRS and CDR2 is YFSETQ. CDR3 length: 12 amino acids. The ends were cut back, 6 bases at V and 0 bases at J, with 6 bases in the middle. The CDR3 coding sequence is TGCGCCAGCATAGGAGTGAACACTGAAGCTTTCTTT. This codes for CASIGVNTEAFF.

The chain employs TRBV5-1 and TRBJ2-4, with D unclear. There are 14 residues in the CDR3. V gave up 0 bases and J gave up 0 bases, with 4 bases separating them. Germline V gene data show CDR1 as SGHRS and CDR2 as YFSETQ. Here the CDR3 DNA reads TGCGCCAGCAGCTTGGGTCTAGCCAAAAACATTCAGTACTTC. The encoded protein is CASSLGLAKNIQYF.

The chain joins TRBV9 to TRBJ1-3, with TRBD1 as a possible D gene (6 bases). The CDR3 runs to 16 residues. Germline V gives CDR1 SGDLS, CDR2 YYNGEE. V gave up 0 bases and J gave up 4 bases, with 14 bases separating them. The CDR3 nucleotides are TGTGCCAGCAGCGTAGGGGGGACAAGTAGGGGAAACACCATATATTTT. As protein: CASSVGGTSRGNTIYF.

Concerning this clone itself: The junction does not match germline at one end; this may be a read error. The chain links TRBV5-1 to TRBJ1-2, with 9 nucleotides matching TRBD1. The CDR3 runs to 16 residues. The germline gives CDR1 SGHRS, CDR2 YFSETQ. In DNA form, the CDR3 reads TGCGCCAGCAGCTTGGACGGGACAGGGAGAAACTACGGCTACACCTTC. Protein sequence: CASSLDGTGRNYGYTF.

The chain's CDR3 is CASSQDGDWNTGELFF. CDR3 in DNA: TGCGCCAGCAGCCAAGATGGTGACTGGAACACCGGGGAGCTGTTTTTT. V and J are TRBV4-3 and TRBJ2-2; D call uncertain. Germline CDR1 reads LGHNA; CDR2 reads YSLEER. The V end was cut by 0 bases, the J end by 1 base, with 9 bases between. The CDR3 has 16 amino acids.

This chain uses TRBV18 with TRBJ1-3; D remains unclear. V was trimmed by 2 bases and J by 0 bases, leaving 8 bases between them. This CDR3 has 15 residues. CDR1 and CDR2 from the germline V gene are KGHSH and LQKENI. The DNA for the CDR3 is TGTGCCAGCTCACCAACTGCGGACTCTGGAAACACCATATATTTT. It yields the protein CASSPTADSGNTIYF.

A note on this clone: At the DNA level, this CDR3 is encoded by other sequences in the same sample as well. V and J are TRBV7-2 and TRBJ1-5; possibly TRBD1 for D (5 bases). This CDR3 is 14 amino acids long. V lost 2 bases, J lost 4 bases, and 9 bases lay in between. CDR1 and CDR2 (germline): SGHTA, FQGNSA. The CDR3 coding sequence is TGTGCCAGCAGCTTATACAGGCATAATCAGCCCCAGCATTTT. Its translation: CASSLYRHNQPQHF.

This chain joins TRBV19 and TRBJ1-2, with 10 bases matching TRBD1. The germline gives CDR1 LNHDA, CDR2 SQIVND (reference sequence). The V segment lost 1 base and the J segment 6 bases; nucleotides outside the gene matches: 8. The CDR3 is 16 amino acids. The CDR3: CASSIVGTGVIDGYTF. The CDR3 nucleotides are TGTGCCAGTAGTATAGTGGGGACAGGGGTTATTGATGGCTACACCTTC.

CDR3 DNA: TGTGCCAGCAGCCCGTGGGACACCAGGAATGAAAAACTGTTTTTT. This encodes CASSPWDTRNEKLFF. The V and J genes are TRBV7-2 and TRBJ1-4; the D gene is possibly TRBD1 (6 bases). The CDR3 loop spans 15 amino acids. Trimming took off 5 bases at V and 5 bases at J, with 15 bases between the two ends. The germline V gene encodes CDR1 SGHTA and CDR2 FQGNSA.

The CDR3 loop reads CASSAGQVDTEAFF. In DNA form, the CDR3 reads TGTGCCAGCAGCGCCGGACAGGTGGACACTGAAGCTTTCTTT. The chain uses TRBV5-5 and TRBJ1-1, with 7 nucleotides matching TRBD1. Germline V CDR1 and CDR2: SGHKS, YYEKEE (reference sequence). Trimming cost V 4 bases and J 3 bases; bases outside gene matches: 6. The CDR3 spans 14 residues.

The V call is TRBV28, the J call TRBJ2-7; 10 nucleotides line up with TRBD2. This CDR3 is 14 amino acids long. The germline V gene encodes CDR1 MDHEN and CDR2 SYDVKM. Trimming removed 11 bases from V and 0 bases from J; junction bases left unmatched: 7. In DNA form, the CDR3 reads TGTGCCGCCCGACTAGCGGGCCTCTCCTACGAGCAGTACTTC. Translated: CAARLAGLSYEQYF.

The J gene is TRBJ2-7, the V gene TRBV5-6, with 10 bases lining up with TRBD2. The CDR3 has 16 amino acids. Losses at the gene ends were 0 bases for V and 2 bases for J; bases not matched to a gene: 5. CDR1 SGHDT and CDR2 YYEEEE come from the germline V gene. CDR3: CASSLDLGTSAYEQYF. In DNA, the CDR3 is TGTGCCAGCAGCTTGGATTTGGGGACTAGCGCCTACGAGCAGTACTTC.